This T cell receptor beta chain was recorded in a study of cytomegalovirus exposure and HLA in healthy donors (dated by TCRdb to 2016 to 2017). Regarding the study in general: An earlier analysis of 587 of the donors reported over 250 Gb of sequence data and around 110 million unique TCR beta sequences obtained from 180 million or so T cells. An early release covering about 600 HLA-typed donors comprised about 300 gigabases of sequencing data and around 85 million unique TCR sequences. Of the 350 to 400 genotyped donors, 81% fell in the genetic ancestry cluster associated with self-reported Caucasian donors. The study was designed to test whether signatures of past pathogen exposure could be identified by cataloging public T cell receptors. Using immunosequencing, the study profiled T cell repertoires from approximately 700 subjects and related those repertoires to cytomegalovirus serostatus. Along with the approximately 620-subject first cohort, a separate validation cohort of 120 different subjects was used. High-throughput TCR immunosequencing, statistical association of individual TCRs with disease status, and machine learning were combined to predict cytomegalovirus infection status. A later analysis re-examined previously published TCR beta repertoires from hundreds of donors and added high-resolution HLA genotyping to investigate patterns of TCR occurrence. Rather than using new phenotypic data, the later analysis identified candidate immune exposures from TCR beta sequences and from how often those sequences occurred across donors. An earlier analysis of some 500 of the donors applied high-throughput TCR beta sequencing to assess whether each TCR beta V gene segment acted as functional or pseudogenic. Alongside the repertoire data, information on donor age, sex, ethnicity and CMV serostatus was compiled. In a later genetic analysis, genome-wide SNP genotypes for about three fifths of the roughly 670 donors were used, and that subset was treated as a discovery cohort. All discovery cohort repertoires had been generated using a single sequencing platform. Class I and class II HLA loci were covered by the typing at four-digit resolution. Typing coverage varied by locus: roughly 629-640 donors for A, B, C, DRB1 and DQB1; around 560 for DQA1; nearly 610 for DPA1; approximately 450 for DPB1. Four to six DR-DQ haplotypes were handled as single units for association and clustering, since linkage in the cohort was strong. Among a few hundred genotyped donors of the cohort, an average of about 240,000 unique TCR beta nucleotide sequences were sequenced per donor, approximately 20% of them non-productive. Findings and caveats that apply to the study as a whole: CMV serostatus was the only immune exposure information available for the cohort. A total of roughly 160 TCR beta chains were listed by the study as associated with cytomegalovirus. Linkage disequilibrium might explain the correlated functional status among segregating V segments, but an unknown experimental factor could not be ruled out. According to a later analysis, parvovirus B19, influenza, CMV and Epstein-Barr virus appeared linked to several top co-occurrence clusters. This cohort had only TCR beta chains sequenced, and the lack of alpha or paired-chain data limited which features could be detected. V-gene and J-gene trimming of TCR beta chains was associated with a missense DCLRE1C variant in a later genetic analysis, and the association was replicated in an independent cohort. In a later analysis, HLA-associated TCR beta chains showed more clonal expansion and lower generation probabilities than non-associated chains that were equally common. A few of the identified cytomegalovirus-associated TCR beta chains were confirmed in vitro to be specific for cytomegalovirus antigens. The sequencing pipeline was judged likely to have produced a cluster of highly shared sequence variants as a technical artifact. A further reported finding was that TCR beta sequences accurately predicted the HLA-A and HLA-B alleles for most subjects in the first cohort. The 87-base-pair reads could not distinguish some IMGT-functional V segments, including TRBV6-2 and TRBV6-3, so those segments were excluded. A later analysis found that most CMV-associated TCR beta chains appeared HLA-restricted, with HLA associations seemingly driven largely by CMV exposure. A later analysis found that TCR association rates varied across HLA loci, with DRB1 alleles showing the most associated TCRs and HLA-C alleles the fewest. The earlier analysis of 450 to 700 of the donors excluded 15 to 20 rarely observed V segments, including chromosome 9 orphons, because counts were too low. According to a later genetic analysis, donors in an Asian-associated ancestry cluster had fewer N-insertions in productive TCRs than the approximately 670-donor mean. Because some donors lacked HLA typing at each locus, the association tests relied only on the typed subset. In a later analysis, 15,000 to 20,000 TCR beta sequences were associated with specific HLA alleles at a false discovery rate of 0.05. Most TCR sequences were observed very rarely across donors, whereas some public TCRs were present in many individuals. When HLA alleles, especially DR and DQ, strongly co-occurred, attributing TCR associations to individual alleles was difficult. Cytomegalovirus status was reported to be diagnosed by the classifier with high specificity and sensitivity in both the original and validation cohorts. Broadly in line with IMGT annotations, most TCR beta V segments showed up in productive rearrangements about 90% or about 30% of the time in an earlier analysis of some 590 of the donors. The presence/absence analyses assumed that sequencing depth was roughly uniform across donors, and that assumption may not be true. It was suggested by the authors that the approach could potentially be generalized to other disease states and immunological phenotypes.

From a lookup of the germline V gene, CDR1 and CDR2 are SNHLY and FYNNEI. Its CDR3 holds 14 amino acids, cysteine through phenylalanine. Of all the DNA, just the CDR3 is kept, 42 bases in frame from base 1. Trimming removed 7 bases from V and 7 bases from J; the gene matches leave 6 bases unexplained. Library method: the immunoSEQ multiplex PCR assay. A mixture of 60 forward primers for TCR Vbeta segments and 13 reverse primers for TCR Jbeta segments was used in the multiplex PCR. Amplification of the CDR3 region of rearranged TCR beta genes was performed with a multiplex PCR assay on genomic DNA. Amplified TCR beta libraries were sequenced as 87-base-pair reads on the Illumina HiSeq System. Per the original workflow: In a later analysis, tens of millions of unique TCR beta chains were counted across the roughly 700 repertoires, and about 10 million of these chains were shared by at least two donors. Raw reads were error-corrected and collapsed into unique sequences by a nearest-neighbor algorithm in which closely related sequences were merged to remove PCR and sequencing errors. Alignment of CDR3 sequences to IMGT reference sequences was used to assign V, D and J gene segments. Each retained sequence needed at least a six-nucleotide match to both a V gene segment and a J gene segment. A rearrangement was called productive if the CDR3 had no stop codons and remained in frame with V and J, and every other rearrangement was called non-productive. Following IMGT convention, CDR3 was defined as the stretch from the second conserved V-encoded cysteine up to the conserved J-encoded phenylalanine. The earlier analysis of 450 to 750 of the donors excluded any sequence lacking an unambiguous match to a single V gene segment. In an earlier analysis of approximately 500 of the donors, a V segment was called functional when productive rearrangements were above 56.7%, and segregating when the standard deviation between donors exceeded 5%. A statistical classification framework was developed to diagnose cytomegalovirus status using the catalog of TCR beta chain sequences. In a later analysis, V and J genes were assigned by comparing TCR nucleotide sequences against IMGT/GENE-DB human TR gene sequences. Using the TCRdist pipeline, a later analysis assigned CDR3 sequences along with most-parsimonious VDJ recombination scenarios. In a later analysis, every TCR beta chain was defined by the combination of its CDR3 amino acid sequence and its V-gene family, and reads without a unique V-gene family were dropped. As a way to deal with suspected cross-contamination and a sequencing artifact, a later analysis dropped over 550 nucleotide sequences that were highly shared and had low generation probability. In a later analysis, a clonal expansion index for each public chain was calculated from normalized within-repertoire ranks of inferred template counts. In a later analysis, generation probabilities were computed using a VDJ recombination model fitted to out-of-frame rearrangements, and the results were checked against IGoR. In a later analysis, hypergeometric tests were used to score TCR-TCR, TCR-HLA and TCR-CMV co-occurrence, with a repertoire-size bias correction applied to TCR pairs. To estimate false discovery rates, a later analysis permuted the HLA or CMV assignments 20 times. In a later analysis, co-occurring TCRs were grouped using DBSCAN, and TCRdist sequence similarity was added for clustering within HLA-allele-positive subsets. For co-occurrence clustering, repertoires with fewer than 30,000 or more than 120,000 public chains were excluded, along with five repertoires with anomalous nucleotide sharing. TCRdb obtained this table from immuneACCESS and retained in-frame rearrangements with V and J assigned. These tables miss some clones; where compared with another copy, unresolved V genes account for less than half of the shortfall, and the remainder is unexplained. V and J calls and clone size are as listed in that table; D and trimming were resolved from the DNA. This sample is represented by under 250,000 clones; under 85% of them were singletons. The ten biggest clones cover 9.5% to 13% of the sample.

This clone was detected only a few times. It lacks a known antigen. No qualities accompany the bases; no much larger clone lies one base away. The cohort consisted of 670 or so healthy bone marrow donors. At the time of sampling, every cohort member was nominally healthy, though immune exposures that went unrecorded were likely present. The donor was CMV seropositive and belonged to the group of over 250 seropositive cohort members. Each donor provided a peripheral blood sample, and peripheral blood mononuclear cells were used for TCR beta sequencing. The Qiagen DNeasy Blood Extraction Kit was used to extract genomic DNA from the blood cell samples.

This sequence was found in a woman in her forties or fifties in good health and CMV-seropositive. The sequencing sample was made of PBMCs. The chain is assembled from TRBV2 and TRBJ2-3, and TRBD2 matches 12 of the central bases. The nucleotide sequence is TGTGCCAGCACAACTAGCGGGGGGAAAAATACGCAGTATTTT. Translated, it reads CASTTSGGKNTQYF.